This T cell receptor (beta chain) was profiled in a study of CD8+ T cells in alopecia areata. Trimming pared 3 bases from V and 0 bases from J, leaving 10 bases between. CDR3 length equals 15 residues. CDR1 and CDR2 (germline): MGHRA, YSYEKL. Starting from PBMCs, sorting isolated CD4+ and CD8+ T cells. The authors extracted RNA and reverse transcribed it into cDNA as the sequencing template. TCRdb's table, derived via immunoSEQ multiplex PCR, lists solely in-frame clones and lacks some. The sample contains 100,000 to 120,000 clones, approximately 59% of which appear only once. Comment on this clone: What it binds is unknown.

Study-level results: Patients displayed less clarity in TCR sharing than mice, a finding possibly related to HLA.

Sample: CD8+ T cells sorted from blood. The chain is built from TRBV4-1 and TRBJ2-3; D remains ambiguous. The sequence was collected from a human donor in good health. CDR3 in amino acids: CASSHEETSTDTQYF. The DNA of the CDR3 is TGCGCCAGCAGCCACGAGGAGACTAGCACAGATACGCAGTATTTT.